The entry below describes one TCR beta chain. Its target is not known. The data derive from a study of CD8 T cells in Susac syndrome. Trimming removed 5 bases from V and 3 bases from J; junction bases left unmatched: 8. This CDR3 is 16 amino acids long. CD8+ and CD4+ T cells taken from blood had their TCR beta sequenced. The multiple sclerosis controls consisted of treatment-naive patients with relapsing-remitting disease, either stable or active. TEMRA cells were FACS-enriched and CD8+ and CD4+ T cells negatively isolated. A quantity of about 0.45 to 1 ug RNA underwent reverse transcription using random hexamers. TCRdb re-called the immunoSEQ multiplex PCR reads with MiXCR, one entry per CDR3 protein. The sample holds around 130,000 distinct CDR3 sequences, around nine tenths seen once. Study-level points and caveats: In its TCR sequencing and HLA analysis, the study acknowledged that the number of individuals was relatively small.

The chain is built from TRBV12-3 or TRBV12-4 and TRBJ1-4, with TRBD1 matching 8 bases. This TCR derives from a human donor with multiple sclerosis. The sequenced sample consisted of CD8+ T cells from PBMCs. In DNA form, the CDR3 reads TGTGCCAGCAGTGGGGATCGACAGGGGCCTAATGAAAAACTGTTTTTT. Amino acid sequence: CASSGDRQGPNEKLFF.